These T cell receptor beta chains were read from a single sample in a study of radiation and T cells in renal cell carcinoma. Data came from immunoSEQ multiplex PCR; TCRdb stores just in-frame clones and leaves some out. The sample includes 75,000 to 95,000 clones, around four fifths seen only once; the top ten take around 9.4%. The sample here was blood, taken from a patient whose treatment included radiotherapy and nephrectomy. These receptor sequences come from a man aged 50-59 years with renal cell carcinoma. The CDR3 runs from the conserved cysteine through the conserved F or W. Fields, in order: J gene, V gene, clone size, D gene, CDR3 DNA, CDR3 protein. The D gene is left open where the match is weak. Expanded clones are given a class, and other clones once, few, many or no size at all.

j_call: TRBJ1-1; v_call: TRBV18; clone_size: -; d_call: -; cdr3_nt: TGTGCCAGCTCACCTCTCCGCGACCTGAACACTGAAGCTTTCTTT; cdr3_aa: CASSPLRDLNTEAFF
j_call: TRBJ2-7; v_call: TRBV5-4; clone_size: -; d_call: -; cdr3_nt: TGTGCCAGCAGTCCCCCCCGGTTGGGGGAGTGGGTCTTC; cdr3_aa: CASSPPRLGEWVF
j_call: TRBJ2-3; v_call: TRBV25-1; clone_size: -; d_call: -; cdr3_nt: TGTGCCAGCAGCCCCGGGATTGGGCAGGAGGATACGCAGTATTTT; cdr3_aa: CASSPGIGQEDTQYF
j_call: TRBJ2-7; v_call: TRBV28; clone_size: once; d_call: TRBD1; cdr3_nt: TGTGCCACCTTGGGACAGGCGACTTCCTACGAGCAGTACTTC; cdr3_aa: CATLGQATSYEQYF
j_call: TRBJ1-1; v_call: TRBV29-1; clone_size: -; d_call: -; cdr3_nt: TGCAGCGCAACCGGTAATTGGGGTATGTCGAACACTGAAGCTTTCTTT; cdr3_aa: CSATGNWGMSNTEAFF
j_call: TRBJ2-2; v_call: TRBV6-1; clone_size: once; d_call: -; cdr3_nt: TGTGCCAGCAGTCCGCCGGGTCAACACGGAGGGCTGTTTTTT; cdr3_aa: CASSPPGQHGGLFF
j_call: TRBJ2-3; v_call: TRBV7-2; clone_size: -; d_call: -; cdr3_nt: TGTGCCAGCAGCTTAGCCCTCAGGGATACGCAGTATTTT; cdr3_aa: CASSLALRDTQYF
j_call: TRBJ2-5; v_call: TRBV28; clone_size: once; d_call: TRBD2; cdr3_nt: TGTGCCAGCAGCGGTACTAGCGGGGTCATAGAGACCCAGTACTTC; cdr3_aa: CASSGTSGVIETQYF
j_call: TRBJ2-5; v_call: TRBV5-4; clone_size: -; d_call: TRBD2; cdr3_nt: TGTGCCAGCAGCTTAGCGGGAGAAGGTGAGACCCAGTACTTC; cdr3_aa: CASSLAGEGETQYF
j_call: TRBJ1-1; v_call: TRBV5-1; clone_size: -; d_call: -; cdr3_nt: TGCGCCAGCAGCCCGGAAGGTTGGAAGAACACTGAAGCTTTCTTT; cdr3_aa: CASSPEGWKNTEAFF
j_call: TRBJ1-2; v_call: TRBV7-2; clone_size: once; d_call: TRBD1; cdr3_nt: TGTGCCAGCAGCCCTGACACAGGGGACTATGGCTACACCTTC; cdr3_aa: CASSPDTGDYGYTF
j_call: TRBJ1-4; v_call: TRBV30; clone_size: -; d_call: -; cdr3_nt: TGTGCCTGGAGTGTATTAGGAGGGATTCTGTTTTTT; cdr3_aa: CAWSVLGGILFF
j_call: TRBJ2-2; v_call: TRBV2; clone_size: once; d_call: TRBD2; cdr3_nt: TGTGCCAGCAGCCTAGCGGAAGGGCTCGGGGAGCTGTTTTTT; cdr3_aa: CASSLAEGLGELFF
j_call: TRBJ2-7; v_call: TRBV30; clone_size: -; d_call: -; cdr3_nt: TGTGCCTGGAGGTTGGCCCCGGGCTACGAGCAGTACTTC; cdr3_aa: CAWRLAPGYEQYF
j_call: TRBJ2-7; v_call: TRBV11-3; clone_size: few; d_call: TRBD2; cdr3_nt: TGTGCCAGCAGCTTTGGCGGGAGTAACCACGAGCAGTACTTC; cdr3_aa: CASSFGGSNHEQYF
j_call: TRBJ2-7; v_call: TRBV5-4; clone_size: -; d_call: -; cdr3_nt: TGTGCCAGCAGCTTGGGAGCGGACAGCTCCTACGAGCAGTACTTC; cdr3_aa: CASSLGADSSYEQYF